The next 4 T cell receptor beta chains were all read from a single sample in a study of T-cell reconstitution after alpha-beta-depleted transplantation in children. It was with unique molecular identifiers that the TCRbeta library was prepared. TCRdb redid the calling of the PCR reads with MiXCR, one entry per CDR3 protein. The sample shows hundreds of thousands of distinct CDR3 sequences, more than 9% of them seen only once. This material consisted of PBMCs, taken before TCRalphabeta/CD19-depleted stem cell transplant. The receptor source for this set is a child aged 2 to 15 with inherited bone marrow failure, due to receive a stem cell transplant.

The sample holds many counts of this clonotype. V is TRBV7-9 and J is TRBJ2-4; 9 bases fit TRBD2. Germline CDR1 reads SEHNR; CDR2 reads FQNEAQ (reference sequence). Germline trimming cut 2 bases from V and 8 bases from J; bases unmatched to any gene: 4. The CDR3 is made up of 14 amino acids. The CDR3 DNA is TGTGCCAGCAGCTTATTAGCGGGAGAGGACATTCAGTACTTC. Encoded protein: CASSLLAGEDIQYF.

This clonotype was picked up many times. V usage is TRBV7-9 and J usage is TRBJ1-6, with no clear D. CDR3 length: 14 residues. The V gene's germline CDR1 is SEHNR and CDR2 FQNEAQ (reference sequence). V lost 5 bases and J lost 7, with 12 bases in between. CDR3 DNA sequence: TGTGCCAGCAGCCCTTTGATCGGCAATTCACCCCTCCACTTT. It encodes CASSPLIGNSPLHF.

Ten or more counts support this clonotype. The J gene is TRBJ2-5, the V gene TRBV4-3; no clear D. The CDR3 consists of 13 residues. Germline values: CDR1 LGHNA, CDR2 YSLEER. Trimming shortened V by 4 bases and J by 2 bases, and 8 bases separated the two germline ends. The CDR3 spells CASSLEPQETQYF. CDR3 bases: TGCGCCAGCAGCCTTGAACCACAAGAGACCCAGTACTTC.

This clonotype was counted ten times or more. The chain uses TRBV7-2 and TRBJ1-2, with D uncertain. The V end lost 0 bases, the J end lost 0 bases, and 11 bases lay between the germline ends. The CDR3 is 16 residues long. Germline V lookup: CDR1 SGHTA, CDR2 FQGNSA. The DNA for the CDR3 is TGTGCCAGCAGCTTAGCATGGCCCGCGGCTAACTATGGCTACACCTTC. It specifies CASSLAWPAANYGYTF.